Included here is one T cell receptor (beta chain) sequence, with context. Per the authors' pipeline: Cell counts per sample came from amplifying reference gene primers. Clones were sequenced by immunoSEQ multiplex PCR, and TCRdb holds only the in-frame ones, with some missing. The DNA was the basis for D and trimming; V, J and clone size are from that table. The repertoire holds 260,000 or so clones, with 88% as singletons. The CDR3 extends over 12 amino acids. Germline loops: CDR1 WSHSY, CDR2 SAAADI. V was clipped by 5 bases and J by 5 bases, with 10 bases between them. These data originate in a study of blood T cell repertoires in COVID-19. Looking at the study overall: From T cells, B-cell-depleted T cells, or PBMCs came the material, which was cDNA or gDNA.

The chain uses TRBV10-2 and TRBJ2-7; the D gene is possibly TRBD1 (5 bases). The sequenced sample consisted of peripheral blood. This sequence was found in a human donor in a cohort sampled during active COVID-19. DNA for the CDR3: TGCGCCAGCAGTCTACAGGTCCACGAGCAGTACTTC. Translated, it gives CASSLQVHEQYF.